This T cell receptor (beta chain) was sequenced in a study of blood T cell repertoires in COVID-19. Across the whole study: T cells, B-cell-depleted T cells, or PBMCs provided the cDNA or gDNA that served as material.

In the original workflow: Reference gene primer amplification gave estimated nucleated cell counts. TCRdb's copy holds only in-frame clones and misses some; the assay was immunoSEQ multiplex PCR. V, J and clone size were drawn from that table, and D and trimming were deduced from the DNA. This table holds about 250,000 clones, around 89% found once. The CDR3 covers 17 residues. The ends were cut back, 10 bases at V and 0 bases at J, with 24 bases in the middle. CDR1 is ENHRY, CDR2 SYGVKD, per germline. This TCR was sampled from a man younger than 40 with acute or convalescent COVID-19. The sample taken for sequencing was peripheral blood. The J gene is TRBJ1-1, the V gene TRBV10-3; D may be TRBD1 (6 bases). The CDR3 coding sequence is TGTGCCACCTCCCTAGCGGGGGCTACCGACTTGAACACTGAAGCTTTCTTT. It encodes CATSLAGATDLNTEAFF.